The clone carrying this T cell receptor (beta chain) has a count of ten or more. Its antigen is unknown. The sample belongs to a study of T cells in Graves' hyperthyroidism and ophthalmopathy. The study, taken as a whole, reports: Ophthalmopathy, as predicted by the model, came a median about six months after the prediction. Patients with ophthalmopathy were separated from those with stable hyperthyroidism by a 13 V-J model. Researchers found most expanded thyroid clonotypes above 0.001 in blood as well.

Fresh peripheral blood, approximately 10 ml, was the source of the PBMCs. The CDR3 is 16 residues long. From germline, CDR1 is SGHRS and CDR2 YFSETQ. V was pared by 4 bases and J by 6 bases, with 21 bases between. Amplification of TCR beta CDR3 regions was performed using RNA transcripts as template. During a first-round RT-PCR of the TCR CDR3, the HTBI primer set was used. TCRdb analysed the multiplex PCR reads with MiXCR anew, one entry per CDR3 protein. The sample holds about 400,000 distinct CDR3 sequences, more than 14% seen once. The sequenced sample consisted of blood. V gene TRBV5-1 combines with J gene TRBJ2-3; D is undetermined. The TCR was taken from a woman under 40 with Graves' ophthalmopathy. This CDR3 reads CASSPETVKPWDTQYF. Here the CDR3 DNA reads TGCGCCAGCAGCCCGGAAACAGTTAAACCCTGGGATACGCAGTATTTT.